This TCR beta chain was profiled in a study of control samples from healthy donors and cancer patients. The CDR3 length is 15 residues. In germline, CDR1 is MNHEY, CDR2 SMNVEV (reference sequence). The V gene end was trimmed by 5 bases and the J gene end by 5 bases; junction bases not matched to a gene: 5. Libraries were prepared by immunoSEQ multiplex PCR; TCRdb keeps only in-frame clonotypes and omits some of them. Among 400,000 to 500,000 clones listed, about 93% were seen once. In the case of this clone: Other DNA sequences in the same sample also yield this CDR3.

The sequencing input was PBMCs. The TCR sequence derives from a man in his forties with head and neck cancer. V usage is TRBV27 and J usage is TRBJ2-5, with TRBD2 matching 13 bases. Here the CDR3 reads CASSLGTSGKETQYF. Here the CDR3 DNA reads TGTGCCAGCAGTCTGGGGACTAGCGGGAAGGAGACCCAGTACTTC.